A single sample is the source of the 2 T cell receptor beta chains below, sequenced in a study of T cell repertoires in cytomegalovirus infection (dated by TCRdb to about 2019). Sequencing instrument: Illumina HiSeq 1500. TCRdb handled the public reads itself, with Q25 trimming in fastp and clone calling in MiXCR, and kept productive beta chains. Each record represents a unique CDR3 protein, reported with the most common genes and DNA among its rows. The sample table holds 350,000 to 450,000 distinct CDR3 sequences, of which 15% to 20% were seen once. Around 10% of the sample is taken by the ten largest. The sequencing sample was made of PBMCs. The receptors originated from a human donor in good health (CMV status not recorded). Some clones in this sample may be carry-over from other donors' samples.

This clonotype was counted only a few times. The chain joins TRBV7-2 to TRBJ1-1; D is unresolved. This CDR3 region has 16 residues. Trimming left V 1 base short and J 3 bases short, with 15 bases between. Germline-derived CDR1 and CDR2 are SGHTA and FQGNSA. CDR3 DNA: TGTGCCAGCAGCTTAGGTGCGGGCTTTAGTTACACTGAAGCTTTCTTT. Its protein product is CASSLGAGFSYTEAFF.

This clonotype has a count of ten or more. The CDR3, as DNA: TGCGCCAGCAGCTCGGACCAGGGTTGGGCCTCCTACGAGCAGTACTTC. It encodes CASSSDQGWASYEQYF. The genes are TRBV5-1 and TRBJ2-7; D perhaps matches TRBD1 (5 bases). CDR3 length: 16 amino acids. Germline CDR1 and CDR2: SGHRS and YFSETQ. V was pared by 3 bases and J by 0 bases, with 16 bases between. The whole variable domain, remainder taken from reference TRBV5-1 and TRBJ2-7, is KAGVTQTPRYLIKTRGQQVTLSCSPISGHRSVSWYQQTPGQGLQFLFEYFSETQRNKGNFPGRFSGRQFSNSRSEMNVSTLELGDSALYLCASSSDQGWASYEQYFGPGTRLTVT.